Sequencing of this TCR beta chain was carried out in a study of blood T cell repertoires in COVID-19. Study as a whole: Collection of acute and convalescent COVID-19 samples took place in the United States, Italy and Spain. Sample material is recorded as cDNA or gDNA derived from T cells, B-cell-depleted T cells, or PBMCs.

Germline CDR1 KGHDR, CDR2 SFDVKD. The CDR3 is made up of 15 amino acids. Trimming at V came to 4 bases and at J to 2 bases, leaving 5 bases not matched to a gene. Repertoires were generated with immunoSEQ multiplex PCR, while TCRdb's copy carries only in-frame clones and drops some. The sample shows 280,000 or so clones, about 87% of them seen only once. The sequenced sample consisted of peripheral blood. This receptor was obtained from a woman aged 25 to 45 who had recovered from COVID-19. The genes are TRBV24-1 and TRBJ2-7, with 9 bases identical to TRBD1. CDR3 DNA sequence: TGTGCCACCAGTGACCCGGGACAGGGAGCCTACGAGCAGTACTTC. As protein: CATSDPGQGAYEQYF.